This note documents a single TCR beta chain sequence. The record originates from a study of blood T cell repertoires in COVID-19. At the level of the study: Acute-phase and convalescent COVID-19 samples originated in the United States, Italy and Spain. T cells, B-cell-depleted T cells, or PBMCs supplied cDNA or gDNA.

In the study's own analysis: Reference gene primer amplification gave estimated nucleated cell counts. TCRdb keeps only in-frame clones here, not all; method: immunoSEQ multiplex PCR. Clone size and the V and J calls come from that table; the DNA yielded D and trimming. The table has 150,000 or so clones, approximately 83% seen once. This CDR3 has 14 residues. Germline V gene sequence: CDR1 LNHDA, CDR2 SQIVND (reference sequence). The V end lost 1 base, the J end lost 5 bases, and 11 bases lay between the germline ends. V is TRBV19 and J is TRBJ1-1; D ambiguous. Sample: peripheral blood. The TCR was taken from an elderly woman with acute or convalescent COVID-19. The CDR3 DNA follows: TGTGCCAGTAGTATAGGGGCAGGTTTTACTGAAGCTTTCTTT. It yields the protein CASSIGAGFTEAFF. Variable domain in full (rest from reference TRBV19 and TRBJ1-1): DGGITQSPKYLFRKEGQNVTLSCEQNLNHDAMYWYRQDPGQGLRLIYYSQIVNDFQKGDIAEGYSVSREKKESFPLTVTSAQKNPTAFYLCASSIGAGFTEAFFGQGTRLTVV.